The TCR beta chain described here comes from a study of a mutant IDH1 vaccine in newly diagnosed glioma. Study background: Vaccines began 4-6 weeks after radiotherapy alone, or with temozolomide cycles. Before enrollment, the patients had been treated with radiotherapy alone, temozolomide alone, or both together. Most of them had received both. Study-level findings and limits: The authors found pseudoprogression apparently unrelated to changes in top peripheral T cell clonotypes.

V was clipped by 3 bases and J by 2 bases; unmatched bases: 4. The germline V gene has CDR1 SGHNT and CDR2 YYREEE (reference sequence). The CDR3 extends over 16 amino acids. The time point: week 47, end of study. Every vaccine dose comprised 300 ug of mutant IDH1 20-mer peptide plus topical imiquimod. Patients received eight vaccinations in weeks 1, 3, 5, 7, 11, 15, 19, 23. Concerning this clone itself: Its antigen is unknown.

Assay: immunoSEQ multiplex PCR; the TCRdb copy retains only in-frame clones and omits some. This sample yields tens of thousands of clones, of which roughly nine tenths are seen a single time; roughly 2% belongs to the top ten. The rearrangement uses TRBV5-4 and TRBJ2-3; 12 bases line up with TRBD2. This clonotype was obtained from a middle-aged man with glioma. Sequencing was performed on PBMCs, taken from a glioma patient whose treatment included an IDH1 peptide vaccine. CDR3: CASSSGLAGFTDTQYF. The DNA of the CDR3 is TGTGCCAGCAGCTCTGGACTAGCGGGGTTCACAGATACGCAGTATTTT.